These 20 T cell receptor beta chains were sequenced from one sample in a study of blood T cells in healthy people across ages. Alongside a J-beta primer mix, a sample-barcoded 5' primer served in a second PCR lasting about 7 to 11 cycles. Using its own MiXCR run on the 5' RACE reads, TCRdb lists one record per CDR3 protein. The sample yields about a million distinct CDR3 sequences, roughly two fifths seen once. The specimen was blood. Receptors were obtained from a man aged 18 to 30 in good health.

The chain links TRBV20-1 to TRBJ2-5, with no clear D. V lost 0 bases and J 10 bases, leaving 24 bases between the germline ends. CDR1 is DFQATT, CDR2 SNEGSKA, per germline (reference sequence). The CDR3 runs to 16 residues. The CDR3 sequence is CSARDRNHFRCQVQYF. The CDR3 DNA sequence: TGCAGTGCTAGAGATCGCAACCACTTCCGCTGTCAAGTCCAGTACTTC.

The V and J genes are TRBV7-2 and TRBJ2-1, with D uncertain. CDR1 and CDR2 (germline): SGHTA, FQGNSA. V was trimmed by 4 bases and J by 4 bases, leaving 11 bases between them. CDR3 length equals 14 residues. The DNA of the CDR3 is TGTGCCAGCAGCTCCCCGGGCGGTTACAATGAGCAGTTCTTC. The encoded protein is CASSSPGGYNEQFF.

This clonotype was picked up a small number of times. The V and J genes are TRBV12-3 or TRBV12-4 and TRBJ2-6, with 8 nucleotides matching TRBD1. V dropped 6 bases and J dropped 0; count of bases not matched to a gene: 4. The CDR3 totals 16 residues. Here the CDR3 DNA reads TGTGCCAGCAGAATGGGACAGGACTCTGGGGCCAACGTCCTGACTTTC. Translation gives CASRMGQDSGANVLTF.

This clonotype was counted between two and nine times. V is TRBV10-3 and J is TRBJ1-2, with 8 bases aligning to TRBD1. The CDR3 extends over 13 amino acids. Germline V gene data show CDR1 as ENHRY and CDR2 as SYGVKD. V lost 6 bases, J lost 10 bases, and 10 bases stayed unmatched. The CDR3 DNA is TGTGCCATCAGCCTCACGGACAGGGAAATCTACACCTTC. Its translation is CAISLTDREIYTF.

This clonotype was picked up a small number of times. The rearrangement links TRBV20-1 to TRBJ2-1; the match to TRBD2 covers 11 bases. CDR1 is DFQATT and CDR2 is SNEGSKA in the germline V gene (reference sequence). The CDR3 contains 13 residues. V lost 3 bases, J lost 5 bases, and 0 bases stayed unmatched. Written as DNA, the CDR3 is TGCAGTGCTAGGGGACTAGCGGACAATGAGCAGTTCTTC. Translation gives CSARGLADNEQFF.

The chain combines TRBV11-1 with TRBJ2-5, with D perhaps TRBD1 (6 bases). Germline V gene lookup returns CDR1 SGHAT and CDR2 FQDESV (reference sequence). The CDR3 spans 14 residues. The V end was cut by 2 bases, the J end by 3 bases, with 10 bases between. CDR3 DNA sequence: TGTGCCAGCAGCTTAATGGGGGCCAAAGAGACCCAGTACTTC. It encodes CASSLMGAKETQYF.

This chain uses TRBV7-3 with TRBJ2-1, with D possibly TRBD2 on 7 matching bases. CDR3 length equals 17 residues. Germline loops: CDR1 SGHTA, CDR2 FQGTGA. Deletions cut 2 bases from V and 7 bases from J, with 21 bases between. CDR3 nucleotide sequence: TGTGCCAGCAGCTTAGACCCCGCGGGGGCCACTAGGAATGAGCAGTTCTTC. Translating it yields CASSLDPAGATRNEQFF.

The gene calls are TRBV12-3 or TRBV12-4 and TRBJ1-2; 7 nucleotides line up with TRBD1. The CDR3 consists of 13 residues. Trimming removed 6 bases from V and 8 bases from J; junction bases left unmatched: 9. CDR3 sequence reads: CASRVTGEGGYTF. In DNA form, the CDR3 reads TGTGCCAGCAGGGTAACAGGGGAAGGAGGCTACACCTTC.

The chain uses TRBV6-5 and TRBJ2-4; D possibly corresponds to TRBD1 (5 bases). The DNA matches TRBJ2-7 better at its end, which makes the J call doubtful. CDR3 size: 14 residues. CDR1 is MNHEY, CDR2 SVGAGI, per germline. Here the CDR3 reads CASSSVQESYEQYF. In nucleotides, the CDR3 is TGTGCCAGCAGTTCGGTACAGGAAAGCTACGAGCAGTACTTC.

This clonotype was counted many times. The chain joins TRBV6-4 to TRBJ2-1, with a tentative D call TRBD1 (6 bases). From germline, CDR1 is MRHNA and CDR2 SNTAGT. The ends were cut back, 3 bases at V and 1 base at J, with 10 bases in the middle. The CDR3 is 15 residues long. CDR3 in DNA: TGTGCCAGCAGTGAGAGGGGGAATTCCTACAATGAGCAGTTCTTC. It encodes CASSERGNSYNEQFF.

The J gene is TRBJ2-3, the V gene TRBV9, with a weak D call TRBD2 (6 bases). Germline CDR1 reads SGDLS; CDR2 reads YYNGEE. V was trimmed by 3 bases and J by 7 bases, leaving 18 bases between them. The CDR3 is 15 amino acids. CDR3 in amino acids: CASSGGAGRGNTQYF. DNA for the CDR3: TGTGCCAGCAGCGGTGGGGCGGGCCGGGGGAATACGCAGTATTTT. The complete variable domain, with remaining parts taken from reference TRBV9 and TRBJ2-3, reads DSGVTQTPKHLITATGQRVTLRCSPRSGDLSVYWYQQSLDQGLQFLIQYYNGEERAKGNILERFSAQQFPDLHSELNLSSLELGDSALYFCASSGGAGRGNTQYFGPGTRLTVL.

This clonotype was picked up a small number of times. V gene TRBV2 combines with J gene TRBJ2-1, with no clear D. The CDR3 contains 18 residues. Trimming took 0 bases from V and 1 from J, leaving 16 bases between them. Per the germline V gene, CDR1 is SNHLY and CDR2 is FYNNEI. The CDR3, as DNA: TGTGCCAGCAGTGAAGCGGGCAATTTGTATGAATCCTACAATGAGCAGTTCTTC. Amino acids: CASSEAGNLYESYNEQFF.

The chain joins TRBV7-9 to TRBJ2-7, with a tentative D call TRBD2 (6 bases). The length of the CDR3 is 15 residues. V shed 5 bases and J shed 0 bases, with 14 bases lying between them. Germline assignment: CDR1 SEHNR and CDR2 FQNEAQ (reference sequence). The CDR3 nucleotides read TGTGCCAGCAGCCAGGAGGGGAAAGCCTCCTACGAGCAGTACTTC. Translating gives CASSQEGKASYEQYF.

In its sample, this clonotype was seen a few times. The chain carries TRBV5-1 and TRBJ2-3, with 7 bases fitting TRBD2. Germline lookup yields CDR1 SGHRS and CDR2 YFSETQ. The CDR3 runs to 15 residues. V shed 1 base, J shed 5 bases, and the junction held 7 bases outside the gene matches. This chain's CDR3 is CASSLSRGGLDTQYF. In nucleotides, the CDR3 is TGCGCCAGCAGCTTGTCGCGGGGAGGGTTAGATACGCAGTATTTT.

The chain is built from TRBV12-3 or TRBV12-4 and TRBJ2-7; D gene ambiguous. The CDR3 is 11 residues long. Trimming took off 8 bases at V and 2 bases at J, with 7 bases between the two ends. The CDR3 protein is CASGKTYEQYF. The CDR3 DNA reads TGTGCCAGCGGAAAGACCTACGAGCAGTACTTC.

The chain uses TRBV4-2 and TRBJ1-5; no clear D gene. CDR1 LGHNA and CDR2 YNFKEQ come from the germline V gene. V lost 0 bases and J 1 base, leaving 4 bases between the germline ends. The CDR3 sequence is 14 residues long. The DNA for the CDR3 is TGTGCCAGCAGCCAAGATGGCAGCAATCAGCCCCAGCATTTT. Its translation: CASSQDGSNQPQHF.

J is TRBJ1-1 and V is TRBV28; D unresolved. The germline V gene encodes CDR1 MDHEN and CDR2 SYDVKM. V lost 5 bases and J lost 6, with 13 bases in between. The CDR3 loop spans 13 amino acids. Here the CDR3 DNA reads TGTGCCAGCAGTACCGCGGTAAGGTCTGAAGCTTTCTTT. The encoded protein is CASSTAVRSEAFF.

The rearrangement links TRBV20-1 to TRBJ1-4, with D perhaps matching TRBD1 (6 bases). The V end was cut by 2 bases, the J end by 8 bases, with 18 bases between. There are 15 residues in the CDR3. The germline gives CDR1 DFQATT, CDR2 SNEGSKA (reference sequence). The CDR3 DNA is TGCAGTGCTAGACCACCTGGAGGGGGAGAAGAAAAACTGTTTTTT. Translating gives CSARPPGGGEEKLFF.

J is TRBJ1-2 and V is TRBV7-2; 7 bases fit TRBD1. CDR1 SGHTA and CDR2 FQGNSA come from the germline V gene. This CDR3 is built from 15 residues. The V segment lost 4 bases and the J segment 3 bases; nucleotides outside the gene matches: 8. This chain's CDR3 is CASSSRTGGYYGYTF. Written as DNA, the CDR3 is TGTGCCAGCAGCTCCAGGACAGGAGGTTACTATGGCTACACCTTC.

This clonotype occurred once. No DNA is shown, since the ends of the CDR3 on it are uncertain; the CDR3 is the one TCRdb lists. The V and J genes are TRBV27 and TRBJ2-2; TRBD1, the D gene given by the table, was not confirmed from the DNA. Germline V gene data show CDR1 as MNHEY and CDR2 as SMNVEV (reference sequence). The CDR3 has 24 amino acids, counting both end residues. The CDR3 spells CASGQGYGYTFGSGTSPITGELFF.